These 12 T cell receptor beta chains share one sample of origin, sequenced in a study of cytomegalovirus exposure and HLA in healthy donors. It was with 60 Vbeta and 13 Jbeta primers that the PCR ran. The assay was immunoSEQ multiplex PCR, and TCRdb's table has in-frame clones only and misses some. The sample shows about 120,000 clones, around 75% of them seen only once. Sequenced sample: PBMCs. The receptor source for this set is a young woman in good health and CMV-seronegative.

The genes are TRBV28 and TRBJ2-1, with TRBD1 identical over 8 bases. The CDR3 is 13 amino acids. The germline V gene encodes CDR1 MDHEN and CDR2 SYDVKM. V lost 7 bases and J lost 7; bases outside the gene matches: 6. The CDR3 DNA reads TGTGCCAGCAACAGGGGGTGGGGGAATGAGCAGTTCTTC. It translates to CASNRGWGNEQFF.

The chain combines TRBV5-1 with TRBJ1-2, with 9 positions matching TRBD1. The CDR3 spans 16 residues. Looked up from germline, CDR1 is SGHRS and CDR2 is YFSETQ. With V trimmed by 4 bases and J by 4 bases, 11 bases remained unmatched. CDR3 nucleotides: TGCGCCAGCAGCCTAGGGACAGGGACCGCTGGCTATGGCTACACCTTC. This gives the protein CASSLGTGTAGYGYTF.

The CDR3 loop is CASSPNRDKNTEAFF. The CDR3 DNA is TGTGCCAGCTCACCGAATCGGGACAAGAACACTGAAGCTTTCTTT. The V call is TRBV18, the J call TRBJ1-1; TRBD1 is a possible D gene (6 bases). This CDR3 comprises 15 residues. The V end was cut by 3 bases, the J end by 1 base, with 12 bases between. Germline V gene data show CDR1 as KGHSH and CDR2 as LQKENI.

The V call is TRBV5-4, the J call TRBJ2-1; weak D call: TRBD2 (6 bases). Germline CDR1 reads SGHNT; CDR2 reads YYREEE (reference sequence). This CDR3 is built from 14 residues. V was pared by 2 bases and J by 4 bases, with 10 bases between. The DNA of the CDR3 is TGTGCCAGCAGCTTAGCGGGCCGATACAATGAGCAGTTCTTC. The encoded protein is CASSLAGRYNEQFF. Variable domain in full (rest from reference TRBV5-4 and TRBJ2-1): ETGVTQSPTHLIKTRGQQVTLRCSSQSGHNTVSWYQQALGQGPQFIFQYYREEENGRGNFPPRFSGLQFPNYSSELNVNALELDDSALYLCASSLAGRYNEQFFGPGTRLTVL.

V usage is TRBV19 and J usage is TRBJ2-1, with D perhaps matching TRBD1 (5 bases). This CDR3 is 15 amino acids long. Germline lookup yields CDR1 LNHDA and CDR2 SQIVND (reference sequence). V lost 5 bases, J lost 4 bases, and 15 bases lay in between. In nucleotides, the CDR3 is TGTGCCAGTAGTCCAGGGTGGGGAAAATACAATGAGCAGTTCTTC. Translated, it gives CASSPGWGKYNEQFF.

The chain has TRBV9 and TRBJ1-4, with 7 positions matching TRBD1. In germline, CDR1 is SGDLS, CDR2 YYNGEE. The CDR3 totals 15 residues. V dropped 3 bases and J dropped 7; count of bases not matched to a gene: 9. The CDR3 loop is CASSAAGTELEKLFF. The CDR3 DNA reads TGTGCCAGCAGCGCGGCCGGGACAGAGCTTGAAAAACTGTTTTTT.

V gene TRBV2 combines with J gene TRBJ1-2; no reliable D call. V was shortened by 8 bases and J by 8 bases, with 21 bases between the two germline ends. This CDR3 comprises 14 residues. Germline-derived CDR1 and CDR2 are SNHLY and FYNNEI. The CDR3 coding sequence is TGTGCCAGCGCGCCCGGTGGAACTATCATCGGCTACACCTTC. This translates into CASAPGGTIIGYTF.

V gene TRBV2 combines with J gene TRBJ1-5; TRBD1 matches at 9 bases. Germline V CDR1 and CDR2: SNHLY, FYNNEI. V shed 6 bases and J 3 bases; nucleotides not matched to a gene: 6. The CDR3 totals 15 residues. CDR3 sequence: CASREDRGANQPQHF. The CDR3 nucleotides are TGTGCCAGCAGAGAGGACAGGGGCGCCAATCAGCCCCAGCATTTT.

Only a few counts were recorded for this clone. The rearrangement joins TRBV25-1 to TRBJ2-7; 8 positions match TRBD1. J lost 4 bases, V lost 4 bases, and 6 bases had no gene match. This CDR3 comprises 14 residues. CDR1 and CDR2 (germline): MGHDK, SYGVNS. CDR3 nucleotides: TGTGCCAGCAGTGCCAGGACAGGGAATTACGAGCAGTACTTC. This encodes CASSARTGNYEQYF.

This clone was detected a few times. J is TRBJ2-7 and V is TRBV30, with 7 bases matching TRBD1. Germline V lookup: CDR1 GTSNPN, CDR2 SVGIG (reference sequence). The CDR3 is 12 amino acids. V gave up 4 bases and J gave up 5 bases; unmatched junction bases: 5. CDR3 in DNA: TGTGCCTGGACACAGGGGATCGACGAGCAGTACTTC. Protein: CAWTQGIDEQYF. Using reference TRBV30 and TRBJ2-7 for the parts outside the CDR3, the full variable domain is SQTIHQWPATLVQPVGSPLSLECTVEGTSNPNLYWYRQAAGRGLQLLFYSVGIGQISSEVPQNLSASRPQDRQFILSSKKLLLSDSGFYLCAWTQGIDEQYFGPGTRLTVT.

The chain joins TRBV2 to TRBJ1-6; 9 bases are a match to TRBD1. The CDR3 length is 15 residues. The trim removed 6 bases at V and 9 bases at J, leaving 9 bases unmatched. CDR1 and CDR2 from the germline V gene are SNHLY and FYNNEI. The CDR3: CASRKNDRGISPLHF. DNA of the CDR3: TGTGCCAGCAGAAAAAACGACAGGGGGATTTCACCCCTCCACTTT.

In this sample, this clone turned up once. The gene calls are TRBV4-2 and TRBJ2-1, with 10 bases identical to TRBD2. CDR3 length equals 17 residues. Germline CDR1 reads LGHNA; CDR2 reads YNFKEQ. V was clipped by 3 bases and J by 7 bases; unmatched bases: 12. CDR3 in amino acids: CASSQNKAGGPYNEQFF. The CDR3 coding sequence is TGTGCCAGCAGCCAGAATAAAGCGGGGGGGCCATATAATGAGCAGTTCTTC.